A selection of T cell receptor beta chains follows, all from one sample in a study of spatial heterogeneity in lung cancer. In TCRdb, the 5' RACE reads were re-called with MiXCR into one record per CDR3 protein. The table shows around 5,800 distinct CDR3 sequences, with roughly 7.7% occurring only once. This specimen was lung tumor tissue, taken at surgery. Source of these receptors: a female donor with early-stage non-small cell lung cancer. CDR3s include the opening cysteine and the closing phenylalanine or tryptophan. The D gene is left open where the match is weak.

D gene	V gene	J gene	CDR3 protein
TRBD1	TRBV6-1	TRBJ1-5	CASNGGQFSNQPQHF
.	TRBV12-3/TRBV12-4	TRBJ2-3	CASSFRIAGTDTQYF
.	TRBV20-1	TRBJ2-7	CSARVGQLNTYEQYF
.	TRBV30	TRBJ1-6	CAWTDRQTSPLHF
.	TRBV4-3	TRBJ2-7	CASSQDFGDEQYF
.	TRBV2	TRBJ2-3	CASVANTDTQYF
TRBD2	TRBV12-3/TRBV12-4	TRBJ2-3	CASSLVRTSGGSTDTQYF
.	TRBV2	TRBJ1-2	CASSVNTYGYTF
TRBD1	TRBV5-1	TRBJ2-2	CASSQPPRGRELDTGELFF
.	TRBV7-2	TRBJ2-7	CASSPTRRGYEQYF
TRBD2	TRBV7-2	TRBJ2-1	CASSPSAGLAVNEQFF
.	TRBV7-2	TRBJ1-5	CASSRQGYGQPQHF
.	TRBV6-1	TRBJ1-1	CASSEGRVEAFF
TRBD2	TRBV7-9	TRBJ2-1	CASSGERTSGRVYNEQFF
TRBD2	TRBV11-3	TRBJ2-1	CASSLDGSGGASFF
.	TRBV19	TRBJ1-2	CASSTQGPYGYTF
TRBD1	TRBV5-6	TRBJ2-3	CASSPPPGGVTDTQYF
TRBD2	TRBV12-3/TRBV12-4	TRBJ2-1	CASAPSGGLAYEQFF